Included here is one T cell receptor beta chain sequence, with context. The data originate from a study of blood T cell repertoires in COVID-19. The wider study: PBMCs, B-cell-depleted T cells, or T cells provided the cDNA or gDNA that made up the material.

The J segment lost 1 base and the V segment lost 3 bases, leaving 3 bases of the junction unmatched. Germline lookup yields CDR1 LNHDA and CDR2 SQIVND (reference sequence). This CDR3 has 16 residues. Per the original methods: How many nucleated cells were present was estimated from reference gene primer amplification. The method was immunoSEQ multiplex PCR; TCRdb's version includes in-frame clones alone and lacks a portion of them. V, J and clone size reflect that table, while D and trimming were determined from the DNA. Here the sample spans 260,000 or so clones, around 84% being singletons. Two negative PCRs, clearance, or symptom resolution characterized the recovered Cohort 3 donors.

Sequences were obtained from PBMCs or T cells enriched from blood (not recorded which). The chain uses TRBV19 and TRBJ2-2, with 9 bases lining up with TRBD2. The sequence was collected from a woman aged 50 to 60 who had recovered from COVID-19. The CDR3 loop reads CASSIRAGGNTGELFF. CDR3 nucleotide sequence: TGTGCCAGTAGTATCAGAGCGGGAGGGAACACCGGGGAGCTGTTTTTT. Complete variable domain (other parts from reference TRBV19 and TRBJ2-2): DGGITQSPKYLFRKEGQNVTLSCEQNLNHDAMYWYRQDPGQGLRLIYYSQIVNDFQKGDIAEGYSVSREKKESFPLTVTSAQKNPTAFYLCASSIRAGGNTGELFFGEGSRLTVL.